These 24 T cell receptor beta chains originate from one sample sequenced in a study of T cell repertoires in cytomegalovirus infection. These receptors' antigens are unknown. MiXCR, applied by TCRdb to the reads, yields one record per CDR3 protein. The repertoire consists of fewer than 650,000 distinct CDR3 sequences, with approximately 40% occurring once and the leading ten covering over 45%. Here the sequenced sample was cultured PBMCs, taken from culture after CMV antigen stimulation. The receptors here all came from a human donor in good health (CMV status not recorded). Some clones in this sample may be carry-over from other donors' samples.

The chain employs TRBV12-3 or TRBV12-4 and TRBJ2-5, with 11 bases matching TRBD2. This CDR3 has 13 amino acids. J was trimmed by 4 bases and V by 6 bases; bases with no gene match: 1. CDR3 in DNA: TGTGCCAGCAGAACTAGCGGGAGAGAGACCCAGTACTTC. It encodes CASRTSGRETQYF.

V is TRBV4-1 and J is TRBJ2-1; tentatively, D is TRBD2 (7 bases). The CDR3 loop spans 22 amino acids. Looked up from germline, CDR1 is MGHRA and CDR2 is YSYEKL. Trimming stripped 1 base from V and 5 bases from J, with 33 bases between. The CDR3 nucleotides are TGCGCCAGCAGCCAAGTAGGGGTCGGGACAAGTACACGGGGGGCCAACAACAATGAGCAGTTCTTC. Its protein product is CASSQVGVGTSTRGANNNEQFF.

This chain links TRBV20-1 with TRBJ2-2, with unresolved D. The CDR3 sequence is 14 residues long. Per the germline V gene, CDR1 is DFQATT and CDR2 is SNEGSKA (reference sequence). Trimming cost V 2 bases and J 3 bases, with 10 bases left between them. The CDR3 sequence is CSARTASYTGELFF. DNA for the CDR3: TGCAGTGCTAGAACCGCATCCTACACCGGGGAGCTGTTTTTT.

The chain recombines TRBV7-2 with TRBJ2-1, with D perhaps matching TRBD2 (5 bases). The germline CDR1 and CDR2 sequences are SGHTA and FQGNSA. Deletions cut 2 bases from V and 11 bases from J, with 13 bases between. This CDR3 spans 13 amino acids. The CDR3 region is CASSLRGGGKQFF. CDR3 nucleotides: TGTGCCAGCAGCTTAAGAGGAGGAGGAAAGCAGTTCTTC.

DNA for the CDR3: TGCAGTGCCCTACCAGGCGGGAACACCGGGGAGCTGTTTTTT. Amino acids: CSALPGGNTGELFF. The J gene is TRBJ2-2, the V gene TRBV20-1; D unclear. Germline V CDR1 and CDR2: DFQATT, SNEGSKA (reference sequence). The CDR3 is made up of 14 amino acids. V lost 6 bases to trimming and J lost 1 base, with 12 bases between them.

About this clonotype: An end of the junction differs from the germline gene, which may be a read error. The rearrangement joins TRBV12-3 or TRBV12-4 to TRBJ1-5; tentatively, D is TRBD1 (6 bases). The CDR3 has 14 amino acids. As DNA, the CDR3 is TGTGCCAGCAGTCGGGGGGCGAGGAATCAGCCCCAGCAATTT. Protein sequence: CASSRGARNQPQQF.

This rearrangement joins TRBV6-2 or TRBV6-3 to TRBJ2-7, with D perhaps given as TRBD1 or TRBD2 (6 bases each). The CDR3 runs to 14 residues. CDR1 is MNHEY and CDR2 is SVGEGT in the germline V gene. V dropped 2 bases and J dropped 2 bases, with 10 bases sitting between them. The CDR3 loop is CASSYAGGAYEQYF. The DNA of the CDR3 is TGTGCCAGCAGTTACGCCGGGGGCGCCTACGAGCAGTACTTC.

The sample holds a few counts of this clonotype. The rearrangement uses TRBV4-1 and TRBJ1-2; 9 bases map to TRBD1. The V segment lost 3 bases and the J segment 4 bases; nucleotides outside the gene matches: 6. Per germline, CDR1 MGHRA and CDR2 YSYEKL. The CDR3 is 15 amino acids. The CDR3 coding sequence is TGCGCCAGCAGCCAGCCGGGACAGGGCGTCTATGGCTACACCTTC. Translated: CASSQPGQGVYGYTF.

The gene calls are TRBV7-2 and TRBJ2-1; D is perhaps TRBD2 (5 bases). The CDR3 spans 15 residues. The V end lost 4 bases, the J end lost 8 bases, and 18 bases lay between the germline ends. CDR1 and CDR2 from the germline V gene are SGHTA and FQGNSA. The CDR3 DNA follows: TGTGCCAGCAGCTCCCGACTGAGGAGGAACGATGAGCAGTTCTTC. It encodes CASSSRLRRNDEQFF.

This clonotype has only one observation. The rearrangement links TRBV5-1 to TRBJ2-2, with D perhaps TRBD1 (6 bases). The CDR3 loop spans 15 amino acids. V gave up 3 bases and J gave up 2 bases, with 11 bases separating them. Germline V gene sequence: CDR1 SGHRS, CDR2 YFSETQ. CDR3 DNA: TGCGCCAGCAGCTGGGGGCCAGTTAACACCGGGGAGCTGTTTTTT. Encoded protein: CASSWGPVNTGELFF. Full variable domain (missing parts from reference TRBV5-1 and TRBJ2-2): KAGVTQTPRYLIKTRGQQVTLSCSPISGHRSVSWYQQTPGQGLQFLFEYFSETQRNKGNFPGRFSGRQFSNSRSEMNVSTLELGDSALYLCASSWGPVNTGELFFGEGSRLTVL.

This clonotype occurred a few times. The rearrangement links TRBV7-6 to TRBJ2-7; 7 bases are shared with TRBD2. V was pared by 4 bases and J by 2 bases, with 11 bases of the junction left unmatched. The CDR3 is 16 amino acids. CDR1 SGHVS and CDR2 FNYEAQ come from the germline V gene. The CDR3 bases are TGTGCCAGCAGCTCTGGGCGGGGGAGGGAGGCCTACGAGCAGTACTTC. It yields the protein CASSSGRGREAYEQYF.

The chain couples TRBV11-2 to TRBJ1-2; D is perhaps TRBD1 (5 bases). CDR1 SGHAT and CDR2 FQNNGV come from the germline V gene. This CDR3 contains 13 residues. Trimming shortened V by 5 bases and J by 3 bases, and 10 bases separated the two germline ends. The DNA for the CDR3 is TGTGCCAGCAGCCCACAGGATTACTATGGCTACACCTTC. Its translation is CASSPQDYYGYTF.

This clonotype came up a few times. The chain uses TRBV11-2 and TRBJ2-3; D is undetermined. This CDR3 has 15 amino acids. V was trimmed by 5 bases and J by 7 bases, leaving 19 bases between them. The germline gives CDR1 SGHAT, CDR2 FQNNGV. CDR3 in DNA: TGTGCCAGCAGCCCCCCCTCCTTGTTGAGTCATACGCAGTATTTT. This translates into CASSPPSLLSHTQYF. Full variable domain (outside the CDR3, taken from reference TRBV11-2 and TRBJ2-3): EAGVAQSPRYKIIEKRQSVAFWCNPISGHATLYWYQQILGQGPKLLIQFQNNGVVDDSQLPKDRFSAERLKGVDSTLKIQPAKLEDSAVYLCASSPPSLLSHTQYFGPGTRLTVL.

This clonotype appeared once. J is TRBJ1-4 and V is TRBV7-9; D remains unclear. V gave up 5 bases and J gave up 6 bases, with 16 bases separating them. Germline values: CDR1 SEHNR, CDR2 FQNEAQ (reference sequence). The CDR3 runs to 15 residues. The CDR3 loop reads CASSPGIYSHEKLFF. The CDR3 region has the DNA TGTGCCAGCAGCCCGGGGATTTATTCGCATGAAAAACTGTTTTTT.

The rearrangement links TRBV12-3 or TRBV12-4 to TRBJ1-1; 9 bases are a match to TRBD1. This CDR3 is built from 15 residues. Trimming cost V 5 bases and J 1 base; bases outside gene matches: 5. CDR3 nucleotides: TGTGCCAGCAGTCGTGGACAGGGGCGGAACACTGAAGCTTTCTTT. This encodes CASSRGQGRNTEAFF.

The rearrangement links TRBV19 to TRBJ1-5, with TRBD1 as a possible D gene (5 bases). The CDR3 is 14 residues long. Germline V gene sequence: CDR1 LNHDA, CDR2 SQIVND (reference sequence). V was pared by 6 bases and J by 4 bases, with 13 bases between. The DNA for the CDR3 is TGTGCCAGTAGCAACGGACAACCGAATCAGCCCCAGCATTTT. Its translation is CASSNGQPNQPQHF.

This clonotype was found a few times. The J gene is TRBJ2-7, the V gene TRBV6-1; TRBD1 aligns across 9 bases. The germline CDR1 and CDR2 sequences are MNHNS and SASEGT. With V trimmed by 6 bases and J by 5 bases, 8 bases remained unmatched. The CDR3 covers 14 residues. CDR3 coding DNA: TGTGCCAGCAGACAGGGGGCTTTGAGAAACGAGCAGTACTTC. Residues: CASRQGALRNEQYF.

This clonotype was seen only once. The CDR3 loop is CASSWGQGLRSGNTIYF. The CDR3 bases are TGTGCCAGCAGCTGGGGACAGGGATTACGCTCTGGAAACACCATATATTTT. J is TRBJ1-3 and V is TRBV7-2; 9 bases agree with TRBD1. This CDR3 is built from 17 residues. V trimming: 4 bases; J trimming: 0 bases; junction bases outside the gene matches: 7. The germline V gene encodes CDR1 SGHTA and CDR2 FQGNSA.

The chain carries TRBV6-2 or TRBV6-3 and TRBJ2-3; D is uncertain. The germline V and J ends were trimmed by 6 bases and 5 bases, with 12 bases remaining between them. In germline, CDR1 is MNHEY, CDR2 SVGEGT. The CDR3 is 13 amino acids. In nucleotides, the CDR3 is TGTGCCAGCAGCTACACAGTGAGAGATACGCAGTATTTT. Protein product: CASSYTVRDTQYF.

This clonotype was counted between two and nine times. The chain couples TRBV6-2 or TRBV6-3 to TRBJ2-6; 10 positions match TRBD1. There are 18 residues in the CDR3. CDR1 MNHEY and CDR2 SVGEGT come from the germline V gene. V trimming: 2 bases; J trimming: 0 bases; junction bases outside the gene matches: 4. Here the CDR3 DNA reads TGTGCCAGCAGTTACACGACAGGGGGCCTCTCTGGGGCCAACGTCCTGACTTTC. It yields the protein CASSYTTGGLSGANVLTF.

The DNA for the CDR3 is TGTGCCAGCAGTCCTACCTCTACCTACGAGCAGTACTTC. Translation: CASSPTSTYEQYF. This sequence joins TRBV27 and TRBJ2-7; D ambiguous. This CDR3 region has 13 residues. V gave up 5 bases and J gave up 2 bases, with 10 bases separating them. CDR1 and CDR2 from the germline V gene are MNHEY and SMNVEV (reference sequence).

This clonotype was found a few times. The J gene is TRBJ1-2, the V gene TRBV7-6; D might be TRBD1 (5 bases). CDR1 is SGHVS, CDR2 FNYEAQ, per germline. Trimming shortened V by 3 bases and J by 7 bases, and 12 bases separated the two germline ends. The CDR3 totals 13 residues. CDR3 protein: CASSFGGEGGYTF. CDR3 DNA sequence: TGTGCCAGCAGCTTCGGGGGGGAGGGTGGCTACACCTTC.

This CDR3 reads CASILLAGGPTGELFF. The DNA for the CDR3 is TGTGCCAGCATCCTTTTAGCGGGGGGGCCAACCGGGGAGCTGTTTTTT. The chain joins TRBV12-3 or TRBV12-4 to TRBJ2-2; 11 bases match TRBD2. The CDR3 consists of 16 residues. V lost 7 bases, J lost 5 bases, and 9 bases stayed unmatched.

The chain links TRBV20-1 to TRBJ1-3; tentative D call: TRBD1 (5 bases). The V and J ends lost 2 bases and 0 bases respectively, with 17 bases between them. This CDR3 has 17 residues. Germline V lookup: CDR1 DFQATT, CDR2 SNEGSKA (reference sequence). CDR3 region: CSARRSGAPSSGNTIYF. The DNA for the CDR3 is TGCAGTGCTAGACGGAGCGGGGCTCCCAGCTCTGGAAACACCATATATTTT.